Listed below are T cell receptor beta chains from one sample, sequenced in a study of cytomegalovirus exposure and HLA in healthy donors. The protocol was immunoSEQ multiplex PCR, while the TCRdb copy is restricted to in-frame clones and leaves out a portion. The sample includes 45,000 to 65,000 clones, around 70% of them seen just once. Sequencing was done on a sample of PBMCs. The receptors come from a man younger than 30 in good health and CMV-seronegative. Each CDR3 is given without its conserved first and last residue.

V gene: TRBV25-1; J gene: TRBJ1-2; CDR3 protein: ASSERASYGYT
V gene: TRBV6-5; J gene: TRBJ2-5; CDR3 protein: ASSYTGLGAQY
V gene: TRBV29-1; J gene: TRBJ2-1; CDR3 protein: SAKAAARHTEQF
V gene: TRBV28; J gene: TRBJ2-7; CDR3 protein: ASSPAGGDEQY
V gene: TRBV18; J gene: TRBJ2-7; CDR3 protein: ASSPGRAGTTSGVRSEQY
V gene: TRBV5-1; J gene: TRBJ1-6; CDR3 protein: ASSSGTGVKNGADSPLH
V gene: TRBV5-1; J gene: TRBJ2-7; CDR3 protein: ASSLSGGTEQY
V gene: TRBV6-1; J gene: TRBJ1-5; CDR3 protein: ASSESTGRQPQH
V gene: TRBV27; J gene: TRBJ2-5; CDR3 protein: ASGEVETQY
V gene: TRBV28; J gene: TRBJ1-5; CDR3 protein: ASTTVSNQPQH